These 30 T cell receptor beta chains originate from one sample sequenced in a study of shared clonotypes between healthy human individuals. Some clones are missing from TCRdb's copy, which holds only in-frame ones; the method was immunoSEQ multiplex PCR. The repertoire has about a million clones, roughly 80% of them found once; the top ten carry roughly 1.4%. Specimen: memory CD4+ T cells sorted from blood. Subset here: CD45RA-negative fraction. The receptor source for this set is a man aged 18 to 29 in good health.

V usage is TRBV10-3 and J usage is TRBJ2-7; a possible D gene is TRBD1 (6 bases). V shed 6 bases and J shed 2 bases, with 11 bases lying between them. The CDR3 loop spans 13 amino acids. Germline values: CDR1 ENHRY, CDR2 SYGVKD. Written as DNA, the CDR3 is TGTGCCATCAGCCCTGGACAGACCTACGAGCAGTACTTC. Amino acid sequence: CAISPGQTYEQYF.

Concerning this clone itself: The junction shows a germline mismatch at one end, possibly a read error. The rearrangement uses TRBV7-7 and TRBJ1-1; D is ambiguous. CDR1 SSHAT and CDR2 FNYEAQ come from the germline V gene (reference sequence). CDR3 length equals 13 residues. CDR3 protein: CASSLEAHTEAFF. CDR3 bases: TGTGCTAGCAGCTTGGAAGCGCACACTGAAGCTTTCTTT.

The V and J genes are TRBV4-1 and TRBJ1-6, with 7 bases aligning to TRBD1. Germline trimming cut 4 bases from V and 7 bases from J; bases unmatched to any gene: 16. CDR3 length: 18 residues. Germline CDR1 and CDR2: MGHRA and YSYEKL. The CDR3 region is CASSLTYGAQGLNSPLHF. The CDR3 coding sequence is TGCGCCAGCAGCCTTACCTACGGCGCACAGGGGTTAAATTCACCCCTCCACTTT.

The CDR3: CASSQEPGQRAFF. CDR3 nucleotide sequence: TGCGCCAGCAGCCAAGAACCGGGACAGAGGGCTTTCTTT. The chain carries TRBV4-3 and TRBJ1-1, with TRBD1 matching over 7 bases. After removal of 0 bases from V and 11 bases from J, the junction contained 6 bases not matched to a gene. The germline V gene encodes CDR1 LGHNA and CDR2 YSLEER. The CDR3 is 13 residues long.

This chain connects TRBV5-1 to TRBJ2-5, with TRBD1 matching 8 bases. The CDR3 is 15 amino acids. From germline, CDR1 is SGHRS and CDR2 YFSETQ. V shed 4 bases and J 1 base; nucleotides not matched to a gene: 6. The CDR3, as DNA: TGCGCCAGCAGCGCCGACAGGGGAGTCCAAGAGACCCAGTACTTC. This codes for CASSADRGVQETQYF.

The chain is built from TRBV27 and TRBJ1-2; tentatively, D is TRBD1 (5 bases). Trimming took off 0 bases at V and 4 bases at J, with 21 bases between the two ends. The CDR3 length is 18 residues. CDR1 is MNHEY and CDR2 is SMNVEV in the germline V gene (reference sequence). Here the CDR3 reads CASSLSFGGLQNLYGYTF. For the CDR3, the DNA is TGTGCCAGCAGTTTATCATTCGGGGGACTCCAGAACCTCTATGGCTACACCTTC.

The J gene is TRBJ1-5, the V gene TRBV7-9; the match to TRBD1 covers 10 bases. This CDR3 comprises 15 residues. Germline V gene lookup returns CDR1 SEHNR and CDR2 FQNEAQ (reference sequence). The junction had 5 bases not matched to a gene; V was cut back by 3 bases and J by 6 bases. CDR3 loop: CASSFEGQGRQPQHF. The CDR3 bases are TGTGCCAGCAGCTTCGAGGGACAGGGGCGTCAGCCCCAGCATTTT.

The V gene is TRBV9, the J gene TRBJ1-1; D uncertain. Germline V CDR1 and CDR2: SGDLS, YYNGEE. The CDR3 sequence is 13 residues long. Trimming cost V 0 bases and J 7 bases, with 10 bases left between them. The CDR3 nucleotides read TGTGCCAGCAGCGTAGGAGGAAGGGATGAAGCTTTCTTT. This codes for CASSVGGRDEAFF.

The rearrangement uses TRBV4-1 and TRBJ2-3, with D possibly being TRBD2 (6 bases). V lost 4 bases and J lost 1, with 12 bases in between. Per the germline V gene, CDR1 is MGHRA and CDR2 is YSYEKL. This CDR3 has 15 residues. In DNA, the CDR3 is TGCGCCAGCAGCCTCGGTAGCGGAGGCACAGATACGCAGTATTTT. The encoded protein is CASSLGSGGTDTQYF.

In its sample, this clone was seen a few times. V and J are TRBV18 and TRBJ1-1, with D perhaps matching TRBD1 (5 bases). The CDR3 covers 15 residues. Germline lookup yields CDR1 KGHSH and CDR2 LQKENI. Trimming removed 0 bases from V and 5 bases from J, with 13 bases in between. CDR3 amino acids: CASSPPVWGGTEAFF. The CDR3 DNA follows: TGTGCCAGCTCACCACCGGTATGGGGCGGAACTGAAGCTTTCTTT.

The rearrangement links TRBV13 to TRBJ2-5; no firm D call. With 0 bases removed from V and 5 bases from J, the gap between germline ends came to 7 bases. Germline lookup yields CDR1 PRHDT and CDR2 FYEKMQ (reference sequence). The CDR3 has 13 residues. The CDR3 nucleotides are TGTGCCAGCAGCTTAGGGGGCCGGGAGACCCAGTACTTC. Its translation: CASSLGGRETQYF.

V is TRBV6-6 and J is TRBJ1-3; D possibly corresponds to TRBD1 (5 bases). CDR1 is MNHNY, CDR2 SVGAGI, per germline (reference sequence). CDR3 size: 15 residues. The V gene lost 2 bases and the J gene lost 6 bases, with 14 bases spanning the gap. CDR3 in amino acids: CASSYLVQGANTIYF. The CDR3 bases are TGTGCCAGCAGTTACCTCGTTCAGGGTGCAAACACCATATATTTT.

This clone appeared a single time. The chain is built from TRBV7-2 and TRBJ2-3; 8 positions match TRBD1. Germline V gives CDR1 SGHTA, CDR2 FQGNSA. The CDR3 covers 16 residues. J lost 0 bases, V lost 4 bases, and 6 bases had no gene match. As DNA, the CDR3 is TGTGCCAGCAGCTCAGGGGGCCTCGCCAGCACAGATACGCAGTATTTT. This codes for CASSSGGLASTDTQYF.

The J gene is TRBJ2-2, the V gene TRBV9, with D maybe TRBD1 (6 bases). V was pared by 0 bases and J by 5 bases, with 8 bases between. Looked up from germline, CDR1 is SGDLS and CDR2 is YYNGEE. This CDR3 has 14 amino acids. CDR3 in amino acids: CASSVGGGTGELFF. The CDR3, as DNA: TGTGCCAGCAGCGTAGGAGGGGGTACCGGGGAGCTGTTTTTT.

The chain joins TRBV6-4 to TRBJ2-3; the D gene is possibly TRBD1 (5 bases). The V gene lost 5 bases and the J gene lost 4 bases, with 13 bases spanning the gap. The germline gives CDR1 MRHNA, CDR2 SNTAGT. This CDR3 contains 14 residues. In DNA, the CDR3 is TGTGCCAGCAGTTCCGACAGCAACTCAGATACGCAGTATTTT. Encoded protein: CASSSDSNSDTQYF.

The gene calls are TRBV28 and TRBJ1-5, with D perhaps matching TRBD1 (5 bases). The CDR3 covers 14 residues. Germline CDR1 is MDHEN and CDR2 is SYDVKM. V was cut by 6 bases and J by 4 bases, with 13 bases left in between. The CDR3 spells CASRPGTANQPQHF. The CDR3, as DNA: TGTGCCAGCAGACCCGGGACGGCGAATCAGCCCCAGCATTTT.

Here the CDR3 DNA reads TGTGCCAGCAGCTTAAGTGGCTATACGCAGTATTTT. This gives the protein CASSLSGYTQYF. The V call is TRBV7-2, the J call TRBJ2-3, with no clear D. Deletions cut 2 bases from V and 7 bases from J, with 7 bases between. This CDR3 contains 12 residues. In germline, CDR1 is SGHTA, CDR2 FQGNSA.

V gene TRBV9 combines with J gene TRBJ1-1; a weak D match, TRBD1 (6 bases). This CDR3 spans 15 amino acids. CDR1 and CDR2 (germline): SGDLS, YYNGEE. Trimming took off 0 bases at V and 1 base at J, with 10 bases between the two ends. The CDR3 region has the DNA TGTGCCAGCAGCGTAGCTGAACAGGGGAACACTGAAGCTTTCTTT. Encoded protein: CASSVAEQGNTEAFF.

This chain links TRBV27 with TRBJ1-1, with 7 bases fitting TRBD1. CDR1 is MNHEY, CDR2 SMNVEV, per germline (reference sequence). J lost 1 base, V lost 4 bases, and 3 bases had no gene match. The CDR3 contains 14 residues. CDR3 loop: CASSYRGWNTEAFF. CDR3 coding DNA: TGTGCCAGCAGTTACAGGGGATGGAACACTGAAGCTTTCTTT.

The chain combines TRBV10-1 with TRBJ2-5; D gene unclear. V was cut by 6 bases and J by 4 bases, with 6 bases left in between. The CDR3 consists of 11 residues. CDR1 and CDR2 from the germline V gene are WNHNN and SYGVQD (reference sequence). The CDR3 protein is CASSTRETQYF. The DNA for the CDR3 is TGCGCCAGCAGCACACGAGAGACCCAGTACTTC.

This clone occurred once. The gene calls are TRBV11-2 and TRBJ2-5; a possible D gene is TRBD2 (6 bases). Germline CDR1 is SGHAT and CDR2 is FQNNGV. Trimming took off 3 bases at V and 5 bases at J, with 10 bases between the two ends. The CDR3 consists of 13 residues. CDR3 in amino acids: CASSFRGRETQYF. The CDR3 region has the DNA TGTGCCAGCAGCTTTCGAGGGAGGGAGACCCAGTACTTC.

There are a few counts of this clone. J is TRBJ1-5 and V is TRBV19; D is unresolved. CDR1 and CDR2 (germline): LNHDA, SQIVND (reference sequence). Trimming pared 2 bases from V and 7 bases from J, leaving 12 bases between. The CDR3 sequence is 14 residues long. The CDR3 spells CASSILVEGQPQHF. CDR3 nucleotide sequence: TGTGCCAGTAGTATATTGGTGGAGGGACAGCCCCAGCATTTT.

This sequence joins TRBV18 and TRBJ2-2; D remains ambiguous. Trimming stripped 1 base from V and 5 bases from J, with 14 bases between. This CDR3 has 16 residues. Germline V lookup: CDR1 KGHSH, CDR2 LQKENI. CDR3 sequence: CASSPRTVMGTGELFF. DNA of the CDR3: TGTGCCAGCTCACCACGGACGGTAATGGGAACCGGGGAGCTGTTTTTT.

V is TRBV6-5 and J is TRBJ1-2, with D perhaps matching TRBD1 (6 bases). V was trimmed by 0 bases and J by 2 bases, leaving 13 bases between them. The germline gives CDR1 MNHEY, CDR2 SVGAGI. The CDR3 loop spans 16 amino acids. The CDR3 bases are TGTGCCAGCAGTTACTCGTCCCCACAGGGAAACTATGGCTACACCTTC. This sequence encodes CASSYSSPQGNYGYTF.

The CDR3 loop reads CARSSTQTSGSNRYF. The DNA for the CDR3 is TGTGCCAGAAGCTCAACTCAGACTAGCGGGAGTAATCGGTACTTC. The chain employs TRBV5-3 and TRBJ2-7; 12 positions agree with TRBD2. TRBV5-3 is an ORF; its function is uncertain. Trimming cost V 3 bases and J 12 bases; bases outside gene matches: 13. The CDR3 loop spans 15 amino acids.

This clone was seen more than once but under ten times. The V call is TRBV30, the J call TRBJ2-7; D perhaps matches TRBD2 (7 bases). CDR3 length equals 13 residues. Per the germline V gene, CDR1 is GTSNPN and CDR2 is SVGIG (reference sequence). The ends were cut back, 1 base at V and 4 bases at J, with 11 bases in the middle. CDR3: CAWSEGGEYEQYF. The DNA of the CDR3 is TGTGCCTGGAGTGAGGGGGGGGAATACGAGCAGTACTTC.

The V gene is TRBV7-9, the J gene TRBJ1-2; 8 bases are shared with TRBD1. The CDR3 is made up of 13 amino acids. The junction had 4 bases not matched to a gene; V was cut back by 2 bases and J by 8 bases. In germline, CDR1 is SEHNR, CDR2 FQNEAQ (reference sequence). In DNA form, the CDR3 reads TGTGCCAGCAGCTTAACAGGGGGACCAGGCTACACCTTC. This translates into CASSLTGGPGYTF.

The chain recombines TRBV5-1 with TRBJ2-5, with D possibly matching TRBD2 (6 bases). The CDR3 loop spans 17 amino acids. Germline V lookup: CDR1 SGHRS, CDR2 YFSETQ. V was pared by 0 bases and J by 1 base, with 16 bases between. CDR3 nucleotide sequence: TGCGCCAGCAGCTTGGCCCTCGCGGGGACTTTCCAAGAGACCCAGTACTTC. Protein sequence: CASSLALAGTFQETQYF. The variable domain in full, completed from reference TRBV5-1 and TRBJ2-5, reads KAGVTQTPRYLIKTRGQQVTLSCSPISGHRSVSWYQQTPGQGLQFLFEYFSETQRNKGNFPGRFSGRQFSNSRSEMNVSTLELGDSALYLCASSLALAGTFQETQYFGPGTRLLVL.

A word on this clone: A read error is possible here, since a much larger clone lies one base away. The chain employs TRBV7-2 and TRBJ1-5; weak D call: TRBD1 (5 bases). Trimming took off 5 bases at V and 3 bases at J, with 11 bases between the two ends. The CDR3 covers 14 residues. The germline V gene encodes CDR1 SGHTA and CDR2 FQGNSA. CDR3 nucleotide sequence: TGTGCCAGCAGCCCCGGGACGGACAATCAGCCCCAGCATTTT. The encoded protein is CASSPGTDNQPQHF. Full variable domain (missing parts from reference TRBV7-2 and TRBJ1-5): GAGVSQSPSNKVTEKGKDVELRCDPISGHTALYWYRQSLGQGLEFLIYFQGNSAPDKSGLPSDRFSAERTGGSVSTLTIQRTQQEDSAVYLCASSPGTDNQPQHFGDGTRLSIL.

In this sample, this clone turned up a few times. The chain employs TRBV29-1 and TRBJ2-3, with a tentative D call TRBD2 (5 bases). Trimming pared 4 bases from V and 1 base from J, leaving 12 bases between. The CDR3 is made up of 14 amino acids. Per the germline V gene, CDR1 is SQVTM and CDR2 is ANQGSEA. CDR3 sequence: CSVASGSGTDTQYF. In nucleotides, the CDR3 is TGCAGCGTTGCGTCTGGGAGTGGCACAGATACGCAGTATTTT.